This T cell receptor (beta chain) was recovered during a study of regulatory T cells in long-lasting Graves disease. Study outcomes and limitations: Patients with persistent disease shared 2,741 public clonotypes, outpacing the roughly 970 shared by new patients. It is possible that accuracy was reduced by the small size of the sample.

As to time point: persistent/refractory GD, antithyroid drugs over 5 years with positive TRAb. The TCR library was made from RNA extracted from PBMCs. Criteria from the American Thyroid Association guidelines were applied to diagnose Graves' disease. Staff took around 9.7 milliliters of peripheral blood and put it into EDTA tubes. This clonotype was counted at least ten times. Its antigen is not identified. The CDR3 runs 13 residues. The ends were cut back, 4 bases at V and 1 base at J, with 7 bases in the middle. The germline CDR1 and CDR2 sequences are SNHLY and FYNNEI. TCR beta libraries were built with iRepertoire HTBI primers and Arm-PCR of CDR3 regions. MiXCR was run by TCRdb on the multiplex PCR reads, yielding one entry per CDR3 protein. The sample holds about 470,000 distinct CDR3 sequences, around 21% seen once.

The chain uses TRBV2 and TRBJ1-2; D unclear. The specimen comprised peripheral blood mononuclear cells (PBMCs), sampled when the disease was refractory, from a patient treated with antithyroid drugs. This receptor was identified in a female donor with Graves disease. The CDR3, as DNA: TGTGCCAGCAGTGTCGGGGATAACTATGGCTACACCTTC. This codes for CASSVGDNYGYTF.